Shown below are 18 T cell receptor beta chains from a single sample sequenced in a study of identical twins' blood T cells. MiXCR, run by TCRdb on the 5' RACE reads, gives a single entry per CDR3 protein. The sample has roughly 380,000 distinct CDR3 sequences; more than 25% are singletons. Sample: PBMCs. The source of these receptors is a woman aged 18-55 years in good health.

V and J are TRBV7-3 and TRBJ1-1; D is perhaps TRBD1 (5 bases). Trimming removed 4 bases at V and 5 bases at J, with 11 bases between. The CDR3 has 13 amino acids. The germline V gene has CDR1 SGHTA and CDR2 FQGTGA. CDR3 DNA sequence: TGTGCCAGCAGCTGGGACCGGGAAACTGAAGCTTTCTTT. Residues: CASSWDRETEAFF. Combining the CDR3 with reference TRBV7-3 and TRBJ1-1 gives the whole variable domain GAGVSQTPSNKVTEKGKYVELRCDPISGHTALYWYRQSLGQGPEFLIYFQGTGAADDSGLPNDRFFAVRPEGSVSTLKIQRTERGDSAVYLCASSWDRETEAFFGQGTRLTVV.

As concerns this clonotype: The limits of the CDR3 on the DNA are not certain, so only TCRdb's listed CDR3 is given. The chain carries TRBV5-1 and TRBJ2-3; no check of the table's D call, TRBD2, against the DNA was made. Germline CDR1 and CDR2: SGHRS and YFSETQ. The CDR3 is 15 amino acids long, termini counted. The CDR3 here is CAGVGVGTSGGLKYF.

This clonotype was counted a single time. Germline and junction disagree at one end, which may indicate a read error. The V and J genes are TRBV5-6 and TRBJ1-5, with unresolved D. Germline V CDR1 and CDR2: SGHDT, YYEEEE. There are 13 residues in the CDR3. The CDR3 DNA follows: TGTGTCAGCAGCTTGACCAACCGTCAGCCCCAGCATTTT. Its protein is CVSSLTNRQPQHF.

This clonotype was counted a few times. DNA for the CDR3: TGTGCCAGCAGTGGTTGGGGGATAGGGAATCAGCCCCAGCATTTT. Its protein product is CASSGWGIGNQPQHF. This chain joins TRBV6-1 and TRBJ1-5; a possible D gene is TRBD1 (5 bases). The germline CDR1 and CDR2 sequences are MNHNS and SASEGT. V dropped 4 bases and J dropped 4 bases, with 14 bases sitting between them. The CDR3 is 15 residues long.

V and J are TRBV30 and TRBJ1-2; TRBD1 matches at 7 bases. Germline lookup yields CDR1 GTSNPN and CDR2 SVGIG (reference sequence). The V segment lost 4 bases and the J segment 2 bases; nucleotides outside the gene matches: 1. This CDR3 is 12 amino acids long. As DNA, the CDR3 is TGTGCCTGGACGGGACAGAACTATGGCTACACCTTC. Amino acids: CAWTGQNYGYTF. The variable domain in full, completed from reference TRBV30 and TRBJ1-2, reads SQTIHQWPATLVQPVGSPLSLECTVEGTSNPNLYWYRQAAGRGLQLLFYSVGIGQISSEVPQNLSASRPQDRQFILSSKKLLLSDSGFYLCAWTGQNYGYTFGSGTRLTVV.

This clonotype has just a few counts. V is TRBV7-9 and J is TRBJ1-5; D ambiguous. Trimming took off 4 bases at V and 8 bases at J, with 12 bases between the two ends. This CDR3 has 13 amino acids. Germline V gene lookup returns CDR1 SEHNR and CDR2 FQNEAQ (reference sequence). DNA of the CDR3: TGTGCCAGCAGCTGGTCGCCTGTAGAGCCCCAGCATTTT. It is translated as CASSWSPVEPQHF.

Only a few counts were recorded for this clonotype. This chain connects TRBV20-1 to TRBJ1-3, with D unclear. The germline gives CDR1 DFQATT, CDR2 SNEGSKA (reference sequence). Trimming took 6 bases from V and 2 from J, leaving 5 bases between them. The CDR3 sequence is 11 residues long. The CDR3 loop reads CSAGPGNTIYF. CDR3 in DNA: TGCAGTGCAGGGCCTGGAAACACCATATATTTT.

This clonotype was seen only a few times. This chain joins TRBV28 and TRBJ2-7, with 11 nucleotides matching TRBD2. Germline trimming cut 7 bases from V and 3 bases from J; bases unmatched to any gene: 5. Germline assignment: CDR1 MDHEN and CDR2 SYDVKM. The CDR3 sequence is 14 residues long. The CDR3: CASTLAGGNYEQYF. The CDR3, as DNA: TGTGCCAGCACCCTAGCGGGAGGTAACTACGAGCAGTACTTC.

This chain uses TRBV29-1 with TRBJ2-1; D not certain. The germline CDR1 and CDR2 sequences are SQVTM and ANQGSEA. The CDR3 length is 12 residues. The V and J ends lost 4 bases and 9 bases respectively, with 13 bases between them. The CDR3 region is CSVGLSFGEQFF. CDR3 in DNA: TGCAGCGTTGGACTGTCCTTCGGTGAGCAGTTCTTC.

V is TRBV5-4 and J is TRBJ1-2; tentative D call: TRBD1 (6 bases). Germline lookup yields CDR1 SGHNT and CDR2 YYREEE (reference sequence). The CDR3 is 16 residues long. V dropped 0 bases and J dropped 5 bases, with 17 bases sitting between them. The CDR3 coding sequence is TGTGCCAGCAGCTTGGAGGGGGGACTTGGCCCTTATGGCTACACCTTC. Its translation: CASSLEGGLGPYGYTF.

The CDR3 sequence is CSAPKSTAFGYTF. DNA for the CDR3: TGCAGTGCCCCAAAATCAACGGCCTTTGGCTACACCTTC. V and J are TRBV20-1 and TRBJ1-2; D uncertain. Trimming left V 6 bases short and J 7 bases short, with 18 bases between. Germline-derived CDR1 and CDR2 are DFQATT and SNEGSKA (reference sequence). There are 13 residues in the CDR3.

This clonotype was recorded a few times. The chain has TRBV20-1 and TRBJ2-2; D is undetermined. CDR1 and CDR2 from the germline V gene are DFQATT and SNEGSKA (reference sequence). Trimming shortened V by 0 bases and J by 6 bases, and 17 bases separated the two germline ends. This CDR3 is built from 16 residues. The CDR3 reads CSAREGKGTAAGELFF. The CDR3 bases are TGCAGTGCTAGAGAGGGAAAGGGTACTGCTGCCGGGGAGCTGTTTTTT.

The J gene is TRBJ2-1, the V gene TRBV9, with 10 bases that match TRBD1. Germline V lookup: CDR1 SGDLS, CDR2 YYNGEE. Trimming removed 0 bases from V and 8 bases from J; junction bases left unmatched: 8. This CDR3 region has 16 residues. In DNA form, the CDR3 reads TGTGCCAGCAGCGTAGAGGCGGGACAGGGGATACATGAGCAGTTCTTC. Its protein is CASSVEAGQGIHEQFF.

The gene calls are TRBV2 and TRBJ1-2; D may be TRBD1 (5 bases). Trimming cost V 5 bases and J 8 bases, with 9 bases left between them. The germline CDR1 and CDR2 sequences are SNHLY and FYNNEI. CDR3 length: 11 residues. The CDR3: CASSPGLGYTF. DNA of the CDR3: TGTGCCAGCAGTCCAGGGCTGGGCTACACCTTC.

This clonotype was counted a few times. CDR3 in DNA: TGCAGTGCTAGCTCAAGAACCGGGACTAGCTATAATGAGCAGTTCTTC. This gives the protein CSASSRTGTSYNEQFF. This rearrangement joins TRBV20-1 to TRBJ2-1, with TRBD2 matching 9 bases. With 3 bases clipped from V and 7 bases from J, the junction kept 13 bases outside the gene matches. This CDR3 contains 16 residues. Germline V gene data show CDR1 as DFQATT and CDR2 as SNEGSKA (reference sequence).

This clonotype occurred a few times. The chain recombines TRBV6-2 or TRBV6-3 with TRBJ2-1, with TRBD2 matching 7 bases. Germline V gene sequence: CDR1 MNHEY, CDR2 SVGEGT. This CDR3 region has 16 residues. J lost 3 bases, V lost 4 bases, and 9 bases had no gene match. Here the CDR3 DNA reads TGTGCCAGCAGTTCTGGTCGCGGGAGAGACTACAATGAGCAGTTCTTC. It translates to CASSSGRGRDYNEQFF.

The chain recombines TRBV30 with TRBJ2-3; D unresolved. There are 13 residues in the CDR3. Trimming cost V 0 bases and J 1 base, with 5 bases left between them. Per the germline V gene, CDR1 is GTSNPN and CDR2 is SVGIG (reference sequence). The CDR3 nucleotides are TGTGCCTGGAGTGTAGGTGGCACAGATACGCAGTATTTT. Protein: CAWSVGGTDTQYF.

Only a few counts were recorded for this clonotype. V and J are TRBV13 and TRBJ2-2; TRBD1 matches at 7 bases. CDR3 length: 16 residues. From germline, CDR1 is PRHDT and CDR2 FYEKMQ (reference sequence). The V and J ends lost 3 bases and 3 bases, in that order; junction bases with no gene match: 7. The CDR3 sequence is CASSFGTAIDTGELFF. CDR3 coding DNA: TGTGCCAGCAGCTTCGGGACAGCTATTGACACCGGGGAGCTGTTTTTT.